The clone carrying this TCR beta chain occurred many times. Antigen specificity is unknown. Thyroid ultrasound, orbital computed tomography, clinical symptoms, and serum thyroxine and TRAb underpinned diagnoses. Fresh peripheral blood, 10 ml, was the source of the PBMCs. The source of the sample is a study of T cells in Graves' hyperthyroidism and ophthalmopathy. Study summary: Before treatment of any kind, peripheral blood was taken at initial diagnosis. Study-wide findings and caveats: In simple terms, a model built on 13 V-J features told ophthalmopathy apart from stable hyperthyroidism.

The CDR3 has 20 amino acids. Germline CDR1 and CDR2: LNHNV and YYDKDF (reference sequence). V gave up 0 bases and J gave up 4 bases, with 26 bases separating them. RNA transcripts provided the source from which TCR beta CDR3 regions were amplified. The primer set for the first-round RT-PCR of the TCR CDR3 was HTBI. TCRdb itself ran the multiplex PCR reads through MiXCR, one entry per CDR3 protein. In the table there are a few hundred thousand distinct CDR3 sequences, 15% of which are singletons. The receptor was isolated from a woman between 25 and 40 years old with Graves' hyperthyroidism. The chain is built from TRBV15 and TRBJ2-3, with D possibly matching TRBD2 (6 bases). The sequencing input was blood. The CDR3 DNA reads as TGTGCCACCAGCAGAGATGAATTCGCCGGGAGCCACCGTAAGGCAGATACGCAGTATTTT. Translation gives CATSRDEFAGSHRKADTQYF.